A selection of T cell receptor beta chains follows, all from one sample in a study of T-cell reconstitution after alpha-beta-depleted transplantation in children. TCRdb re-derived calls from the PCR reads in MiXCR, one entry per CDR3 protein. The sample contains more than 400,000 distinct CDR3 sequences, approximately 41% of which appear only once. Sequenced here: PBMCs, sampled before TCRalphabeta/CD19-depleted stem cell transplant. All receptors come from a girl aged 2-10 years with aplastic anemia, due to receive a stem cell transplant. Each CDR3 is given with its conserved first and last residue. The D gene is left open where the match is weak. Clone sizes are given selectively: once, few, many, or a class where the clone is expanded.

V gene	J gene	clone size	D gene	CDR3 protein	CDR3 DNA
TRBV18	TRBJ2-5	NA	NA	CASSPRAGEETQYF	TGTGCCAGCTCACCTAGGGCAGGGGAAGAGACCCAGTACTTC
TRBV6-2/TRBV6-3	TRBJ1-4	NA	TRBD1	CASSFQDRSLDVEKLFF	TGTGCCAGCAGCTTCCAGGACAGGTCTCTCGACGTTGAAAAACTGTTTTTT
TRBV28	TRBJ2-1	NA	TRBD2	CASSSGSGGRGNEQFF	TGTGCCAGCAGTTCGGGCAGCGGGGGTCGAGGAAATGAGCAGTTCTTC
TRBV6-1	TRBJ2-7	few	NA	CASQDSTRSYEQYF	TGTGCCAGTCAGGACTCAACCCGCTCCTACGAGCAGTACTTC
TRBV6-1	TRBJ1-4	NA	NA	CASSPAGGGEKLFF	TGTGCCAGCAGTCCCGCGGGGGGTGGCGAAAAACTGTTTTTT
TRBV20-1	TRBJ2-3	NA	NA	CSAVHTDTQYF	TGCAGTGCTGTCCACACAGATACGCAGTATTTT
TRBV18	TRBJ2-3	NA	NA	CASSPRTGSLTDTQYF	TGTGCCAGCTCACCACGAACAGGGAGCCTAACAGATACGCAGTATTTT
TRBV10-3	TRBJ2-7	many	TRBD2	CATSGRGLMSYEQYF	TGTGCCACGTCCGGGAGGGGACTGATGTCCTACGAGCAGTACTTC
TRBV5-4	TRBJ1-1	few	TRBD1	CASSLEGRGRNTEAFF	TGTGCCAGCAGCTTGGAGGGCAGGGGGAGGAACACTGAAGCTTTCTTT
TRBV14	TRBJ2-1	NA	NA	CASSGQTYNEQFF	TGTGCCAGCAGCGGACAGACCTACAATGAGCAGTTCTTC
TRBV5-1	TRBJ2-2	many	NA	CASSIQASTGELFF	TGCGCCAGTAGTATACAGGCGTCCACCGGGGAGCTGTTTTTT
TRBV13	TRBJ1-2	NA	NA	CASSLYQGYGYTF	TGTGCCAGCAGCTTATACCAGGGCTATGGCTACACCTTC
TRBV4-2	TRBJ2-5	NA	TRBD1	CASSQDRGQGGETQYF	TGTGCCAGCAGCCAAGATCGGGGACAGGGAGGAGAGACCCAGTACTTC
TRBV27	TRBJ2-5	NA	NA	CASGGWETQYF	TGTGCCAGCGGGGGATGGGAGACCCAGTACTTC
TRBV7-8	TRBJ2-3	NA	TRBD2	CASQRLAGALTQYF	TGTGCCAGCCAGAGACTAGCGGGAGCGCTTACGCAGTATTTT
TRBV7-6	TRBJ2-2	NA	NA	CASSFGAGELFF	TGTGCCAGCAGCTTTGGTGCCGGGGAGCTGTTTTTT
TRBV7-2	TRBJ2-1	NA	TRBD2	CASSLLLGGNEQFF	TGTGCCAGCAGCTTACTCCTGGGAGGGAATGAGCAGTTCTTC
TRBV20-1	TRBJ2-2	NA	TRBD2	CSAPPSGRAHTGELFF	TGCAGTGCCCCGCCCAGCGGGAGGGCCCACACCGGGGAGCTGTTTTTT
TRBV27	TRBJ2-2	few	NA	CASSLAVSGNTGELFF	TGTGCCAGCAGTTTAGCCGTTAGCGGGAACACCGGGGAGCTGTTTTTT
TRBV6-2/TRBV6-3	TRBJ2-1	few	TRBD2	CASRRLAGYNEQFF	TGTGCCAGCAGAAGACTAGCGGGATACAATGAGCAGTTCTTC
TRBV4-1	TRBJ1-3	few	NA	CASSQLRSGVSITSGNTIYF	TGCGCCAGCAGCCAGCTTCGAAGTGGGGTATCCATTACCTCTGGAAACACCATATATTTT
TRBV5-1	TRBJ1-1	many	TRBD1	CASKMGQGLDTEAFF	TGCGCCAGCAAAATGGGACAGGGCCTGGACACTGAAGCTTTCTTT
TRBV3-1	TRBJ2-5	NA	TRBD1	CASSQGPGQGEETQYF	TGTGCCAGCAGCCAAGGACCGGGACAGGGTGAAGAGACCCAGTACTTC
TRBV29-1	TRBJ2-5	many	NA	CSVEDFEHQETQYF	TGCAGCGTTGAAGATTTCGAGCACCAAGAGACCCAGTACTTC
TRBV5-4	TRBJ2-6	NA	NA	CASSFYRPYAGANVLTF	TGTGCCAGCAGCTTCTATCGACCTTATGCTGGGGCCAACGTCCTGACTTTC
TRBV20-1	TRBJ1-2	many	NA	CSARDRGTVDGYTF	TGCAGTGCTAGAGATAGAGGGACCGTTGATGGCTACACCTTC
TRBV21-1	TRBJ1-6	NA	NA	CASDSPLHF	TGTGCCAGCGATTCACCCCTCCACTTT
TRBV28	TRBJ2-2	few	NA	CASSLYRPGELFF	TGTGCCAGCAGTTTATACAGGCCCGGGGAGCTGTTTTTT
TRBV10-3	TRBJ2-3	NA	TRBD1	CAISVRQGGTDTQYF	TGTGCCATCAGTGTGAGACAGGGTGGCACAGATACGCAGTATTTT
TRBV20-1	TRBJ1-4	NA	TRBD1	CSARDGKGADEKLFF	TGCAGTGCTAGAGATGGGAAGGGGGCAGATGAAAAACTGTTTTTT
TRBV20-1	TRBJ2-1	few	TRBD2	CSARDPAGGRSNEQFF	TGCAGTGCTAGAGATCCGGCGGGAGGACGAAGCAATGAGCAGTTCTTC
TRBV5-5	TRBJ2-1	NA	NA	CASSFTLTPAYNEQFF	TGTGCCAGCAGCTTTACACTTACCCCGGCCTACAATGAGCAGTTCTTC
TRBV20-1	TRBJ1-2	NA	NA	CSAPSANYGYTF	TGCAGTGCCCCGTCGGCTAACTATGGCTACACCTTC
TRBV11-3	TRBJ2-6	NA	NA	CASSSRGGAGANVLTF	TGTGCCAGCAGCTCCCGCGGAGGGGCTGGGGCCAACGTCCTGACTTTC
TRBV6-6	TRBJ2-5	NA	TRBD2	CASVPSGEETQYF	TGTGCCAGCGTCCCAAGCGGGGAAGAGACCCAGTACTTC
TRBV6-5	TRBJ2-4	NA	NA	CASSYSKRNIQYF	TGTGCCAGCAGTTACTCGAAAAGGAACATTCAGTACTTC
TRBV5-4	TRBJ2-5	NA	TRBD2	CASSAWTSGTETQYF	TGTGCCAGCAGCGCATGGACTAGCGGGACGGAGACCCAGTACTTC
TRBV20-1	TRBJ2-7	NA	NA	CSARIAGNAYEQYF	TGCAGTGCTAGGATTGCGGGGAACGCCTACGAGCAGTACTTC
TRBV6-1	TRBJ2-7	many	TRBD2	CASSDSGGAREQYF	TGTGCCAGCAGTGATAGCGGGGGGGCAAGGGAGCAGTACTTC
TRBV5-1	TRBJ1-4	NA	NA	CASSPRESGSEKLFF	TGCGCCAGCAGCCCCAGGGAATCGGGAAGTGAAAAACTGTTTTTT
TRBV9	TRBJ1-5	NA	NA	CASSVGLVGQPQHF	TGTGCCAGCAGCGTCGGTCTCGTTGGTCAGCCCCAGCATTTT
TRBV27	TRBJ1-5	many	NA	CASSLFPAGNQPQHF	TGTGCCAGCAGTTTATTCCCTGCAGGCAATCAGCCCCAGCATTTT
TRBV5-1	TRBJ2-5	NA	NA	CASSLEGSEGTQYF	TGCGCCAGCAGCTTGGAAGGAAGCGAAGGGACCCAGTACTTC
TRBV10-3	TRBJ2-1	few	NA	CAISGGRGESADEQFF	TGTGCCATCAGTGGGGGACGAGGGGAAAGTGCGGATGAGCAGTTCTTC
TRBV4-1	TRBJ1-5	NA	NA	CASSQAGKGGNQPQHF	TGCGCCAGCAGCCAAGCAGGGAAGGGCGGCAATCAGCCCCAGCATTTT
TRBV7-9	TRBJ2-1	NA	TRBD2	CASPGGADEQFF	TGTGCCAGCCCGGGAGGGGCTGATGAGCAGTTCTTC
TRBV20-1	TRBJ1-1	NA	TRBD1	CSAPKTGSNTEAFF	TGCAGTGCTCCGAAGACAGGGAGCAACACTGAAGCTTTCTTT
TRBV5-6	TRBJ1-3	few	NA	CASSRRGGLGNTIYF	TGTGCCAGCAGCCGACGTGGGGGTCTGGGAAACACCATATATTTT
TRBV7-2	TRBJ1-1	few	NA	CASSLENTEAFF	TGTGCCAGCAGCTTGGAAAACACTGAAGCTTTCTTT
TRBV18	TRBJ1-2	NA	NA	CASSQDRTNYGYTF	TGTGCCAGCTCACAAGACAGAACTAACTATGGCTACACCTTC
TRBV29-1	TRBJ1-1	NA	TRBD1	CSVEVRPGGNTEAFF	TGCAGCGTTGAAGTTAGACCAGGGGGGAACACTGAAGCTTTCTTT
TRBV29-1	TRBJ1-2	few	NA	CSVITPGIYGYTF	TGCAGCGTGATAACGCCTGGAATCTATGGCTACACCTTC
TRBV10-2	TRBJ2-7	NA	NA	CASSEWQGRDEQYF	TGCGCCAGCAGTGAATGGCAGGGGAGGGACGAGCAGTACTTC
TRBV7-3	TRBJ1-1	NA	NA	CASSLNRVDEAFF	TGTGCCAGCAGCTTAAACAGGGTGGATGAAGCTTTCTTT
TRBV7-6	TRBJ1-4	NA	NA	CASSPIATNEKLFF	TGTGCCAGCAGCCCCATAGCAACTAATGAAAAACTGTTTTTT
TRBV20-1	TRBJ2-7	NA	NA	CSARAGEITYEQYF	TGCAGTGCCCGAGCGGGCGAGATTACCTACGAGCAGTACTTC
TRBV20-1	TRBJ2-5	NA	NA	CSASLGLQETQYF	TGCAGTGCAAGCCTGGGACTCCAAGAGACCCAGTACTTC
TRBV19	TRBJ1-2	few	NA	CASSINRNYGYTF	TGTGCCAGTAGTATCAACCGCAACTATGGCTACACCTTC
TRBV5-1	TRBJ2-2	NA	TRBD2	CASSWDRLRLAGVTGELFF	TGCGCCAGCAGCTGGGACAGGCTCCGACTAGCGGGGGTCACCGGGGAGCTGTTTTTT
TRBV27	TRBJ1-5	NA	NA	CASCLSNLNQPQHF	TGTGCCAGCTGTCTCTCCAATCTCAATCAGCCCCAGCATTTT